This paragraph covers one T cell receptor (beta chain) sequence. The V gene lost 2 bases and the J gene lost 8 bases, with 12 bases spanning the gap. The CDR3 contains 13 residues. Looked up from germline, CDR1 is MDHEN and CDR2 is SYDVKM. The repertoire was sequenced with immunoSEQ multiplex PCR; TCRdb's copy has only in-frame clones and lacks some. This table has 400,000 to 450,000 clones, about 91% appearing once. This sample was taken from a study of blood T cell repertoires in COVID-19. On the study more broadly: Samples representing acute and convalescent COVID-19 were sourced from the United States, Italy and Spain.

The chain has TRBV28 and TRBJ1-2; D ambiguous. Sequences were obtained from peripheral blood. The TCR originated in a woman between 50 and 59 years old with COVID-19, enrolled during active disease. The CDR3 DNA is TGTGCCAGCAGTTTACGGTCCATACCCGGCTACACCTTC. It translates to CASSLRSIPGYTF.